This T cell receptor (beta chain) emerged from a study of blood T cell repertoires in COVID-19. Study summary: Whether acute or convalescent, the COVID-19 samples came from the United States, Italy and Spain. In each case, the material was cDNA or gDNA derived from T cells, B-cell-depleted T cells, or PBMCs.

The V gene's germline CDR1 is SGHAT and CDR2 FQNNGV. Trimming pared 3 bases from V and 7 bases from J, leaving 6 bases between. The CDR3 extends over 11 amino acids. Per the authors' pipeline: Nucleated cell counts were estimated from reference gene primer amplification. The table came from immunoSEQ multiplex PCR; TCRdb's copy has only in-frame clones and leaves some out. The DNA gave D and trimming, while V, J and clone size come from that table. The sample shows 130,000 to 150,000 clones, 87% of them seen only once. This chain links TRBV11-2 with TRBJ1-1; weak D call: TRBD1 (5 bases). Sequencing was carried out using peripheral blood. The TCR originated in a woman aged 40 to 50 with acute or convalescent COVID-19. CDR3 DNA: TGTGCCAGCAGCTTGGGGGGTGAAGCTTTCTTT. This sequence encodes CASSLGGEAFF.